The rows below give T cell receptor beta chains drawn from one sample of a study of blood T cell repertoires in COVID-19. Data came from immunoSEQ multiplex PCR; TCRdb stores just in-frame clones and leaves some out. This table has approximately 130,000 clones, roughly 80% appearing once. The sequenced material came from PBMCs or T cells enriched from blood (not recorded which). Receptors were obtained from a young man who had recovered from COVID-19. Both conserved end residues are part of each CDR3.

>TRBV6-5
CASSSRREGTGELFF
>TRBV12-3/TRBV12-4
CASNPRGRGELFF
>TRBV21-1
CASRPRGRSLETQYF
>TRBV3-1/TRBV3-2
CASSQGDRVQPQHF
>TRBV6-1
CASSEAWTSTGGDTQYF
>TRBV2
CASSGDRGSLSPLHF
>TRBV7-7
CASSLGGLAGINEQFF
>TRBV12-5
CASGLQPTEVINYGYTF
>TRBV6-5
CASSYLTSGSRREQFF
>TRBV25-1
CASRGQGYQPQHF
>TRBV15
CATTQLAGGRSEQFF
>TRBV30
CAWTRGTTETQYF
>TRBV20-1
CSARGGTLHTF
>TRBV19
CASTASSYNEQFF
>TRBV27
CASSLSPLAAPRNEQFF
>TRBV4-1
CASSQVGVSSYNEQFF
>TRBV5-6
CASSLFSSETQYF
>TRBV5-1
CASSSSGSSKYNEQFF
>TRBV11-3
CASSIDSSSGNTIYF
>TRBV7-2
CASSSPVDRINYGYTF
>TRBV7-9
CASSFDSGPIGDTQYF
>TRBV6-1
CASSEGDSYSARPGANVLTF
>TRBV5-1
CASSISSSTDTQYF
>TRBV19
CASLGQGYNEQFF
>TRBV7-9
CASSLFASGRLDEQYF
>TRBV18
CASSIGFSQGDTEAFF
>TRBV5-1
CASSFQREPQETQYF
>TRBV2
CASRPGQGAQDSPLHF
>TRBV7-2
CASSLAGTSGGARNEQFF
>TRBV5-1
CASRRTPEGGELFF
>TRBV27
CASSQAQRGYEQYF
>TRBV11-3
CASSPGRMGVTTSSVSEAFF
>TRBV5-1
CASSSHLDRGYEQYF
>TRBV7-9
CATFTYTEGFSSYEQYF
>TRBV19
CASSFRQGDGTDTQYF
>TRBV12-3/TRBV12-4
CASSGGGFSALHF
>TRBV10-3
CAIREPGSPLHF
>TRBV11-3
CASREGACQPQHF
>TRBV29-1
CSVGDRGHQPQHF
>TRBV20-1
CSASGAKNQPQHF
>TRBV6-5
CASRRTGGGQPQHF
>TRBV7-9
CASTPGRESGRAQETQYF
>TRBV7-9
CASSYAGVSEQFF
>TRBV2
CASSGSIGTATGELFF
>TRBV6-5
CASSRRGPYEQYF